Below, one T cell receptor (beta chain) is given with its context. TCRdb's table, derived via immunoSEQ multiplex PCR, lists solely in-frame clones and lacks some. The sample yields roughly 52,000 clones, 80% to 90% seen once. This entry comes from a study of T cell changes during pregnancy in multiple sclerosis. Trimming took 0 bases from V and 3 from J, leaving 14 bases between them. CDR1 is LGHNA, CDR2 YSLEER, per germline. The CDR3 has 16 amino acids. The chain is built from TRBV4-3 and TRBJ1-2; D is possibly TRBD1 (5 bases). The material sequenced was CD4+ T cells from peripheral blood mononuclear cells, taken in the first trimester of pregnancy. The TCR sequence derives from a female donor with multiple sclerosis, enrolled in a pregnancy study. The CDR3 is CASSQDGPGWDYGYTF. The CDR3 coding sequence is TGCGCCAGCAGCCAAGACGGTCCAGGGTGGGACTATGGCTACACCTTC.